This T cell receptor (beta chain) emerged from a study of regulatory T cells in long-lasting Graves disease. Time point noted: newly diagnosed GD, antithyroid drugs for less than 3 months. Extracted PBMC RNA gave rise to the TCR library. Ten or more counts support this clonotype. As yet, its antigen is unknown. The CDR3 has 18 residues. The V and J ends lost 5 bases and 6 bases, in that order; junction bases with no gene match: 16. From germline, CDR1 is SEHNR and CDR2 FQNEAQ (reference sequence). CDR3 regions were amplified by Arm-PCR using iRepertoire HTBI primers to build TCR beta libraries. TCRdb fed the multiplex PCR reads into MiXCR, producing one record per CDR3 protein. Counted here are roughly 380,000 distinct CDR3 sequences, around a sixth occurring once; the ten biggest clones make up about a fifth. General study findings and limits: TRBV28 was favored in persistent disease, as were TRBJ1-2 and TRBJ2-5.

Sequences were derived from peripheral blood mononuclear cells (PBMCs), sampled at new diagnosis, from a patient treated with antithyroid drugs. V gene TRBV7-9 combines with J gene TRBJ2-5; 12 bases fit TRBD2. This receptor was obtained from a female donor with Graves disease. The CDR3 DNA is TGTGCCAGCAGCACCAATTACCCTAGCGGGAGGGCCGTGAAGACCCAGTACTTC. This sequence encodes CASSTNYPSGRAVKTQYF.